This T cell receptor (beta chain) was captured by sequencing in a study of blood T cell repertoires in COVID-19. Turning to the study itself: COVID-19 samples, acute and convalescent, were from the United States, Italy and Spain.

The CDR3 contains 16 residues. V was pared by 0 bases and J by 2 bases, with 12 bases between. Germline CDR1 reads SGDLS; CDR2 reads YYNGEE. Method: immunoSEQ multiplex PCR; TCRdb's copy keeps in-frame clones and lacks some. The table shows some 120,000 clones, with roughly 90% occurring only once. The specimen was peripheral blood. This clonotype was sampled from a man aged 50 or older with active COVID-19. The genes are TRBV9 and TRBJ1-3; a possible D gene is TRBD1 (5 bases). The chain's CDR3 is CASSVGGHPPGNTIYF. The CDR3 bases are TGTGCCAGCAGCGTAGGTGGACACCCCCCTGGAAACACCATATATTTT.